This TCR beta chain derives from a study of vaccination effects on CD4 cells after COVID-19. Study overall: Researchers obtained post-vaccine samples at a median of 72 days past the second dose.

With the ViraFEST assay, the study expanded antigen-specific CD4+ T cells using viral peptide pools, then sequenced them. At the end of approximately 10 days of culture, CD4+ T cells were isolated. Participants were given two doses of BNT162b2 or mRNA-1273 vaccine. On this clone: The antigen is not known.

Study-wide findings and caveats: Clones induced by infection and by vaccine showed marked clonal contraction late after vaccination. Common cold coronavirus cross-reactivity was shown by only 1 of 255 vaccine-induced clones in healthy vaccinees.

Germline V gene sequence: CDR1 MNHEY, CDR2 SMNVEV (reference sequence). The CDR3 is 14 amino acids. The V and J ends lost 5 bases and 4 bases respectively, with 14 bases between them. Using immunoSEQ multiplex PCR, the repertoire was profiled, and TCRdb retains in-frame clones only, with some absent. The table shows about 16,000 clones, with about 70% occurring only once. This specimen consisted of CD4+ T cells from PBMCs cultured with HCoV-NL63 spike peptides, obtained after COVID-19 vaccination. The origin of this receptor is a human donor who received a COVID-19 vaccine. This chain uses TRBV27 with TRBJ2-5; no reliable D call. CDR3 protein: CASSLRRIGETQYF. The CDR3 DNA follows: TGTGCCAGCAGTCTTCGACGAATAGGAGAGACCCAGTACTTC.